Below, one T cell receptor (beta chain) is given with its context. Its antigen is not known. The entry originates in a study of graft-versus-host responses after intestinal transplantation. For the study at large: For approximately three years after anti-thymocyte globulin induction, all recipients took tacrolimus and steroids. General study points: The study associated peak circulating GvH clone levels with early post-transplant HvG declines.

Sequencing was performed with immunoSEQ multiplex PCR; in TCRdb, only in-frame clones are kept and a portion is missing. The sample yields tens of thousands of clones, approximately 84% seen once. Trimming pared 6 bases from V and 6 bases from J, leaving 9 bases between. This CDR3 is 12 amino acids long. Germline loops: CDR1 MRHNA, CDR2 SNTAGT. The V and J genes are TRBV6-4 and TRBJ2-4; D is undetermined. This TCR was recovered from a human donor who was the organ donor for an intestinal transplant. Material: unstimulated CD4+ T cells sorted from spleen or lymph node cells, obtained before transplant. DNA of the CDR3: TGTGCCAGCAGAGGACCTGGAAACATTCAGTACTTC. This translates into CASRGPGNIQYF.